This passage covers 22 T cell receptor beta chains from one sample sequenced in a study of early T cells in non-severe SARS-CoV-2 infection. A single record per CDR3 protein comes from TCRdb applying MiXCR to the 5' RACE reads. The data show over 25,000 distinct CDR3 sequences, under 6% seen once. Sequencing was performed on whole blood. The receptors derive from an adult who was a healthcare worker with PCR-confirmed SARS-CoV-2 infection or an uninfected control (not recorded which).

This clonotype has a count of ten or more. The genes are TRBV12-3 or TRBV12-4 and TRBJ2-5; either TRBD1 or TRBD2 may fit D (6 bases each). CDR3 length equals 15 residues. Deletions cut 4 bases from V and 5 bases from J, with 17 bases between. The chain's CDR3 is CASSSRAEGGETQYF. The CDR3 nucleotides are TGTGCCAGCAGTTCTAGGGCGGAAGGGGGGGAGACCCAGTACTTC.

This clonotype came up a few times. The V gene is TRBV6-2 or TRBV6-3, the J gene TRBJ2-7; 8 bases match TRBD2. Germline CDR1 MNHEY, CDR2 SVGEGT. The CDR3 totals 13 residues. V was clipped by 7 bases and J by 7 bases; unmatched bases: 9. CDR3: CASKLRGAVEQYF. In DNA, the CDR3 is TGTGCCAGCAAACTGCGGGGGGCGGTGGAGCAGTACTTC.

This clonotype showed up many times. The V call is TRBV11-2, the J call TRBJ2-1; no definite D call. Germline CDR1 SGHAT, CDR2 FQNNGV. Between the trimmed V and J ends, which lost 5 bases and 3 bases, there was a span of 17 bases. The CDR3 consists of 16 residues. DNA of the CDR3: TGTGCCAGCAGCGCGAAGGACGGTATAATCTACAATGAGCAGTTCTTC. Residues: CASSAKDGIIYNEQFF. Drawing the rest from reference TRBV11-2 and TRBJ2-1, the complete variable domain is EAGVAQSPRYKIIEKRQSVAFWCNPISGHATLYWYQQILGQGPKLLIQFQNNGVVDDSQLPKDRFSAERLKGVDSTLKIQPAKLEDSAVYLCASSAKDGIIYNEQFFGPGTRLTVL.

This clonotype was seen repeatedly, ten times or more. This rearrangement joins TRBV20-1 to TRBJ2-1, with a possible D match to TRBD2 (7 bases). From germline, CDR1 is DFQATT and CDR2 SNEGSKA (reference sequence). This CDR3 has 15 residues. Trimming took off 0 bases at V and 2 bases at J, with 11 bases between the two ends. The CDR3 protein is CSAREGGGTYNEQFF. CDR3 nucleotide sequence: TGCAGTGCTAGAGAAGGCGGGGGCACCTACAATGAGCAGTTCTTC.

Only a few counts were recorded for this clonotype. J is TRBJ1-5 and V is TRBV5-6; no firm D call. Germline-derived CDR1 and CDR2 are SGHDT and YYEEEE. Trimming took off 4 bases at V and 3 bases at J, with 14 bases between the two ends. The CDR3 length is 15 residues. Written as DNA, the CDR3 is TGTGCCAGCAGCCTGTACGACGGAGACAATCAGCCCCAGCATTTT. The encoded protein is CASSLYDGDNQPQHF.

This clonotype was counted at least ten times. The chain has TRBV5-1 and TRBJ2-5; D might be TRBD2 (6 bases). Germline-derived CDR1 and CDR2 are SGHRS and YFSETQ. The CDR3 spans 16 residues. Trimming pared 3 bases from V and 5 bases from J, leaving 20 bases between. CDR3 residues: CASSWGAGGLRETQYF. The DNA for the CDR3 is TGCGCCAGCAGCTGGGGAGCGGGCGGGCTGCGGGAGACCCAGTACTTC.

This clonotype has just a few counts. The chain recombines TRBV5-4 with TRBJ2-3; the match to TRBD2 covers 8 bases. Trimming took 6 bases from V and 2 from J; bases not matched to a gene: 8. The CDR3 is made up of 15 amino acids. Germline CDR1 SGHNT, CDR2 YYREEE (reference sequence). CDR3 coding DNA: TGTGCCAGCACCCTCGGGGGGGTGTCCACAGATACGCAGTATTTT. This translates into CASTLGGVSTDTQYF.

This chain uses TRBV29-1 with TRBJ1-1, with D tentatively TRBD1 (5 bases). The V gene's germline CDR1 is SQVTM and CDR2 ANQGSEA. Trimming stripped 3 bases from V and 5 bases from J, with 10 bases between. The CDR3 spans 12 residues. The CDR3 nucleotides are TGCAGCGTTGAGCGGGGGGGGACTGAAGCTTTCTTT. This translates into CSVERGGTEAFF.

This clonotype was found many times. The junction does not match germline at one end; this may be a read error. The chain recombines TRBV10-1 with TRBJ2-5; D not resolved. This CDR3 spans 11 amino acids. Germline CDR1 WNHNN, CDR2 SYGVQD (reference sequence). The CDR3 sequence: CASSDQETQYF. CDR3 nucleotides: TGCGCCAGCAGTGACCAGGAGACCCAGTACTTC.

The V gene is TRBV5-6, the J gene TRBJ2-7; TRBD2 might be the D (7 bases). V gave up 0 bases and J gave up 5 bases, with 18 bases separating them. CDR3 size: 16 residues. Germline CDR1 SGHDT, CDR2 YYEEEE. The CDR3 region has the DNA TGTGCCAGCAGCTTGGCGTCCGGGGGGCGTTTGGACGAGCAGTACTTC. Protein sequence: CASSLASGGRLDEQYF.

A word on this clonotype: A read error may produce the germline difference seen at one junction end. The CDR3 bases are TGTGCCAGTAGTCTAGATCCCCCAGGGAGAACTGAAGCTTTCTTT. It translates to CASSLDPPGRTEAFF. V and J are TRBV19 and TRBJ1-1; D might be TRBD1 (5 bases). Germline CDR1 LNHDA, CDR2 SQIVND (reference sequence). The CDR3 has 15 residues.

This clonotype has ten or more counts. The genes are TRBV11-3 and TRBJ2-1, with 12 nucleotides matching TRBD2. The germline V gene has CDR1 SGHNT and CDR2 YENEEA. Losses at the gene ends were 5 bases for V and 9 bases for J; bases not matched to a gene: 2. The CDR3 spans 13 residues. The chain's CDR3 is CASSPSGGAEQFF. CDR3 DNA sequence: TGTGCCAGCAGCCCTAGCGGGGGGGCTGAGCAGTTCTTC.

This clonotype occurred many times. The chain uses TRBV20-1 and TRBJ1-1; 8 bases match TRBD1. This CDR3 spans 13 amino acids. V trimming: 6 bases; J trimming: 3 bases; junction bases outside the gene matches: 6. CDR1 is DFQATT, CDR2 SNEGSKA, per germline (reference sequence). This CDR3 is CSAAGGIYTEAFF. For the CDR3, the DNA is TGCAGTGCCGCAGGGGGCATTTACACTGAAGCTTTCTTT.

This clonotype was seen repeatedly, ten times or more. The rearrangement uses TRBV5-3 and TRBJ2-1, with 10 bases identical to TRBD2. TRBV5-3 is identified as an open reading frame with a role that is uncertain. CDR3 length: 15 amino acids. With 4 bases clipped from V and 5 bases from J, the junction kept 6 bases outside the gene matches. Written as DNA, the CDR3 is TGTGCCAGAAGCCAGCGGGGGGGCCGCCACAATGAGCAGTTCTTC. The encoded protein is CARSQRGGRHNEQFF.

The table lists this clonotype with many counts. The genes are TRBV30 and TRBJ2-5; possibly TRBD1 for D (6 bases). Per germline, CDR1 GTSNPN and CDR2 SVGIG (reference sequence). V dropped 3 bases and J dropped 2 bases, with 10 bases sitting between them. This CDR3 is 13 amino acids long. For the CDR3, the DNA is TGTGCCTGGAGAGGACAGCCACAAGAGACCCAGTACTTC. Its translation is CAWRGQPQETQYF. The full variable domain, completed using reference TRBV30 and TRBJ2-5, is SQTIHQWPATLVQPVGSPLSLECTVEGTSNPNLYWYRQAAGRGLQLLFYSVGIGQISSEVPQNLSASRPQDRQFILSSKKLLLSDSGFYLCAWRGQPQETQYFGPGTRLLVL.

The table lists this clonotype with many counts. The chain links TRBV5-1 to TRBJ2-2; D not resolved. In germline, CDR1 is SGHRS, CDR2 YFSETQ. Trimming cost V 5 bases and J 0 bases, with 8 bases left between them. This CDR3 comprises 14 residues. The CDR3 reads CASSTDTNTGELFF. CDR3 in DNA: TGCGCCAGCAGTACAGATACGAACACCGGGGAGCTGTTTTTT. Variable domain in full (rest from reference TRBV5-1 and TRBJ2-2): KAGVTQTPRYLIKTRGQQVTLSCSPISGHRSVSWYQQTPGQGLQFLFEYFSETQRNKGNFPGRFSGRQFSNSRSEMNVSTLELGDSALYLCASSTDTNTGELFFGEGSRLTVL.

This clonotype was observed many times. This chain joins TRBV20-1 and TRBJ2-5; possibly TRBD1 for D (6 bases). V was cut by 0 bases and J by 5 bases, with 16 bases left in between. CDR3 length equals 15 residues. The germline gives CDR1 DFQATT, CDR2 SNEGSKA (reference sequence). The DNA of the CDR3 is TGCAGTGCTAGAGATATTGGGTTGCAGGGGGAGACCCAGTACTTC. It is translated as CSARDIGLQGETQYF.

A few counts support this clonotype. The rearrangement joins TRBV19 to TRBJ2-2; no firm D call. This CDR3 comprises 13 residues. Trimming took 5 bases from V and 0 from J, leaving 4 bases between them. The germline V gene encodes CDR1 LNHDA and CDR2 SQIVND (reference sequence). The CDR3, as DNA: TGTGCCAGTAGTGGATCGAACACCGGGGAGCTGTTTTTT. Translation: CASSGSNTGELFF.

The chain employs TRBV7-9 and TRBJ2-2; D is possibly TRBD1 (5 bases). Germline V gives CDR1 SEHNR, CDR2 FQNEAQ (reference sequence). Trimming left V 5 bases short and J 4 bases short, with 11 bases between. The CDR3 has 14 residues. CDR3 coding DNA: TGTGCCAGCAGCAAACAGGACGTCACCGGGGAGCTGTTTTTT. Translating it yields CASSKQDVTGELFF.

This clonotype turned up a few times. V gene TRBV15 combines with J gene TRBJ1-2, with D unresolved. The length of the CDR3 is 14 residues. V gave up 0 bases and J gave up 4 bases, with 9 bases separating them. Germline V gene lookup returns CDR1 LNHNV and CDR2 YYDKDF (reference sequence). CDR3 nucleotides: TGTGCCACCAGCAGAGATTTGGGAATCTATGGCTACACCTTC. Residues: CATSRDLGIYGYTF.

The chain uses TRBV12-3 or TRBV12-4 and TRBJ2-7; D uncertain. Trimming shortened V by 8 bases and J by 4 bases, and 15 bases separated the two germline ends. The CDR3 loop spans 13 amino acids. This CDR3 is CASSLGQRYEQYF. The DNA of the CDR3 is TGTGCCAGCTCCCTTGGGCAGCGATACGAGCAGTACTTC.

This clonotype was seen a handful of times. The CDR3 reads CSEGQGADTQYF. The CDR3 bases are TGCAGCGAGGGACAGGGCGCAGATACGCAGTATTTT. This chain joins TRBV29-1 and TRBJ2-3; 9 nucleotides match TRBD1. The germline V gene has CDR1 SQVTM and CDR2 ANQGSEA. The ends lost 7 bases at V and 4 bases at J; junction bases unmatched: 3. The CDR3 totals 12 residues.